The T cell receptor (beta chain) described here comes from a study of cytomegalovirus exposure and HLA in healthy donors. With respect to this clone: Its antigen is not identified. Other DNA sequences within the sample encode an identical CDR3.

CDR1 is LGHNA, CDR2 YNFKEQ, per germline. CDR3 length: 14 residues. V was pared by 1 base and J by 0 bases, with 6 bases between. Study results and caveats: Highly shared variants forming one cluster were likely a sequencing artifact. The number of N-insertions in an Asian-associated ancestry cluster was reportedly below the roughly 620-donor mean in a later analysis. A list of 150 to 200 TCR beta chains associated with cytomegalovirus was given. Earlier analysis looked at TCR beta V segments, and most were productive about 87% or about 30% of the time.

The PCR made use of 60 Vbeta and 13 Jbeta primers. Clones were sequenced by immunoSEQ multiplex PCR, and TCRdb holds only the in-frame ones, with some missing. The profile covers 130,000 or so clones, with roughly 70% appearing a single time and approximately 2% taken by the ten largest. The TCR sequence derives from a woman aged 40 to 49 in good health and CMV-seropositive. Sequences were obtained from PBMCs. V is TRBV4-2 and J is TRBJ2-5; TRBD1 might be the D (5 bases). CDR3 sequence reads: CASSQGQHQETQYF. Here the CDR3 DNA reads TGTGCCAGCAGCCAAGGACAGCACCAAGAGACCCAGTACTTC.